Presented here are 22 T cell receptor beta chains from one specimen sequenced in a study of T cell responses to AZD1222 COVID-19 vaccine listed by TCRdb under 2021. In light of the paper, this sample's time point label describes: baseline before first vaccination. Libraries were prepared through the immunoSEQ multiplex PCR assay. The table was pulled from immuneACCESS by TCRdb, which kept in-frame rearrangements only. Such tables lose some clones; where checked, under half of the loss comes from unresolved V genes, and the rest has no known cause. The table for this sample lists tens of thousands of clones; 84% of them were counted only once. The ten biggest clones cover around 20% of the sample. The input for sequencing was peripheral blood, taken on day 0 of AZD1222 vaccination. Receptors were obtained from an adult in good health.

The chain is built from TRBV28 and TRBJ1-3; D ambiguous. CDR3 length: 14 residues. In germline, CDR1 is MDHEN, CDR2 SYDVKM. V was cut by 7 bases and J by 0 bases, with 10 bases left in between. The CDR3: CASKPEFSGNTIYF. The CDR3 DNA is TGTGCCAGCAAACCCGAATTCTCTGGAAACACCATATATTTT.

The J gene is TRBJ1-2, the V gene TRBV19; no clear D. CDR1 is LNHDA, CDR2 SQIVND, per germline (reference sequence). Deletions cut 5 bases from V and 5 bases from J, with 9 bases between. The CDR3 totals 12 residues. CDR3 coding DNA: TGTGCCAGTAGTGCCTTCGGGTATGGCTACACCTTC. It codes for CASSAFGYGYTF. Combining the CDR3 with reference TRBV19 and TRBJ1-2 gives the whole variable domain DGGITQSPKYLFRKEGQNVTLSCEQNLNHDAMYWYRQDPGQGLRLIYYSQIVNDFQKGDIAEGYSVSREKKESFPLTVTSAQKNPTAFYLCASSAFGYGYTFGSGTRLTVV.

For the CDR3, the DNA is TGCGCCAGCAGCTTTATTTCAGGGGCCACCGGGGAGCTGTTTTTT. It specifies CASSFISGATGELFF. V is TRBV5-1 and J is TRBJ2-2; the D gene is possibly TRBD1 (6 bases). Germline assignment: CDR1 SGHRS and CDR2 YFSETQ. Trimming stripped 2 bases from V and 4 bases from J, with 12 bases between. The CDR3 loop spans 15 amino acids.

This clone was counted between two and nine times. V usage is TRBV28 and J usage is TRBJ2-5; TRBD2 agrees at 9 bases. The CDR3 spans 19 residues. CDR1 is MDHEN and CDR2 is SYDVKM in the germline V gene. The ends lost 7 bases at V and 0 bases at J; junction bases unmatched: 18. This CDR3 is CASTTTQLLERGDQETQYF. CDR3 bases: TGTGCCAGCACCACTACCCAATTATTAGAGCGGGGGGACCAAGAGACCCAGTACTTC.

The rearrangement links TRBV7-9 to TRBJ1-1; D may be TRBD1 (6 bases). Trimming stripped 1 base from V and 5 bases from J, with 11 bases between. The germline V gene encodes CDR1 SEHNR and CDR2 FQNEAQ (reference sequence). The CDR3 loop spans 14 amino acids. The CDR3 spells CASSLDGGWTEAFF. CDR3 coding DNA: TGTGCCAGCAGCTTAGACGGGGGCTGGACTGAAGCTTTCTTT.

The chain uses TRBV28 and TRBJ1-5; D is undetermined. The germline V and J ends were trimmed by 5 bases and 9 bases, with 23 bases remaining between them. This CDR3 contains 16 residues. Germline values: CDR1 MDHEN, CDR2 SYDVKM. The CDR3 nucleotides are TGTGCCAGCAGTGATATACCCGGGGAGCTCCCGGGGCCCCAGCATTTT. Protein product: CASSDIPGELPGPQHF.

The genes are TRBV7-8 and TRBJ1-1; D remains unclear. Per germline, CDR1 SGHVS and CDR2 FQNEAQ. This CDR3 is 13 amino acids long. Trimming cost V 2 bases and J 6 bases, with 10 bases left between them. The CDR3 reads CASSLPYGSEAFF. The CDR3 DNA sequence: TGTGCCAGCAGCTTACCCTACGGCTCTGAAGCTTTCTTT.

CDR3 amino acids: CATTPRENTEAFF. The CDR3 nucleotides are TGTGCCACGACCCCGCGGGAGAACACTGAAGCTTTCTTT. This sequence joins TRBV10-3 and TRBJ1-1; D unclear. Per the germline V gene, CDR1 is ENHRY and CDR2 is SYGVKD. The CDR3 contains 13 residues. Deletions cut 10 bases from V and 1 base from J, with 13 bases between.

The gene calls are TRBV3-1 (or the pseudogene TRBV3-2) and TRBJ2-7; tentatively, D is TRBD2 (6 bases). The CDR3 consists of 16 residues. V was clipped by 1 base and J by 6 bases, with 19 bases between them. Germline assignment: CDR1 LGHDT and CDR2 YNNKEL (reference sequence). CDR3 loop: CASSQAASRRGSEQYF. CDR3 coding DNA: TGTGCCAGCAGCCAAGCGGCAAGCCGGCGGGGTTCCGAGCAGTACTTC.

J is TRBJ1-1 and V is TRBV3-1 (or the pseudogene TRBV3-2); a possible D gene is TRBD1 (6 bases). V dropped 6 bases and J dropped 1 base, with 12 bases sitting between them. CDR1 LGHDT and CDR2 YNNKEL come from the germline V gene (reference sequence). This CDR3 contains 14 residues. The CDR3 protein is CASSLRQENTEAFF. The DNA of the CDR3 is TGTGCCAGCAGTCTGAGACAGGAGAACACTGAAGCTTTCTTT.

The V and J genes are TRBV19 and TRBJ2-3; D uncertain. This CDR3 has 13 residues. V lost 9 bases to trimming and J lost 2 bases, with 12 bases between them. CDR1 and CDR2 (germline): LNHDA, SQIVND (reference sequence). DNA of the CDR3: TGTGCCAGCGGTGGGCGGACCACAGATACGCAGTATTTT. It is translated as CASGGRTTDTQYF.

This CDR3 is CASSLSPQTGNAEYF. CDR3 DNA sequence: TGTGCCAGCAGTTTATCCCCACAGACAGGGAATGCTGAGTACTTC. This sequence joins TRBV28 and TRBJ2-4; 7 nucleotides match TRBD1. Germline V lookup: CDR1 MDHEN, CDR2 SYDVKM. The CDR3 runs to 15 residues. V lost 1 base, J lost 14 bases, and 14 bases stayed unmatched. The variable domain in full, completed from reference TRBV28 and TRBJ2-4, reads DVKVTQSSRYLVKRTGEKVFLECVQDMDHENMFWYRQDPGLGLRLIYFSYDVKMKEKGDIPEGYSVSREKKERFSLILESASTNQTSMYLCASSLSPQTGNAEYFGAGTRLSVL.

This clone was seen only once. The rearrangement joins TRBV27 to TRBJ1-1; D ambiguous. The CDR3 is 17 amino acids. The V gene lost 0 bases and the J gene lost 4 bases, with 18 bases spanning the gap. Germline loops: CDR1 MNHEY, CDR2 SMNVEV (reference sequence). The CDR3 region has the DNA TGTGCCAGCAGTTTATCGAAAAGGACCAGGTGGGGCACTGAAGCTTTCTTT. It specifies CASSLSKRTRWGTEAFF.

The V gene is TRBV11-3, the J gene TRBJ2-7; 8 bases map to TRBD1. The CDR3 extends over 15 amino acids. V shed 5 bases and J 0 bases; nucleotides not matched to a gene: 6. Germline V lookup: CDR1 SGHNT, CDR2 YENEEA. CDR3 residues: CASSAAGTGSYEQYF. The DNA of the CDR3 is TGTGCCAGCAGCGCAGCCGGGACAGGCTCCTACGAGCAGTACTTC. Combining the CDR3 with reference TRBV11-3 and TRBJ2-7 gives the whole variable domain EAGVVQSPRYKIIEKKQPVAFWCNPISGHNTLYWYLQNLGQGPELLIRYENEEAVDDSQLPKDRFSAERLKGVDSTLKIQPAELGDSAVYLCASSAAGTGSYEQYFGPGTRLTVT.

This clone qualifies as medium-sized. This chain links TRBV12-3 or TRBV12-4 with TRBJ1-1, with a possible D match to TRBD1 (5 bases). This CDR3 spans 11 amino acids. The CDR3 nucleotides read TGTGGCGTCGGGGGGAACACTGAAGCTTTCTTT. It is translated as CGVGGNTEAFF.

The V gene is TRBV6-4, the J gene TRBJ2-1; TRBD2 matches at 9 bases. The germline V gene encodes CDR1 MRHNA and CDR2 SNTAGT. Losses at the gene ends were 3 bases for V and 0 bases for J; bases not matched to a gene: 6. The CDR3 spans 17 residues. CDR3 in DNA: TGTGCCAGCAGTGAGGGTAGCGGGGGTAGCTCCTACAATGAGCAGTTCTTC. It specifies CASSEGSGGSSYNEQFF.

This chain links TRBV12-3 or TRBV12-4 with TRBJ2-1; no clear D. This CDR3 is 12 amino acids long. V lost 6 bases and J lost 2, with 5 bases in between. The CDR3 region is CASSLPYNEQFF. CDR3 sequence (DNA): TGTGCCAGCAGCCTCCCCTACAATGAGCAGTTCTTC.

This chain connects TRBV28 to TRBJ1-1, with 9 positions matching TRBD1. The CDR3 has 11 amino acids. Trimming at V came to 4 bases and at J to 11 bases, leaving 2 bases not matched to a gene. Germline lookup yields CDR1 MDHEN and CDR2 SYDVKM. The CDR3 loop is CASSWDRVAFF. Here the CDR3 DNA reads TGTGCCAGCAGTTGGGACAGGGTGGCTTTCTTT. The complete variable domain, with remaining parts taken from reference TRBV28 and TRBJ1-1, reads DVKVTQSSRYLVKRTGEKVFLECVQDMDHENMFWYRQDPGLGLRLIYFSYDVKMKEKGDIPEGYSVSREKKERFSLILESASTNQTSMYLCASSWDRVAFFGQGTRLTVV.

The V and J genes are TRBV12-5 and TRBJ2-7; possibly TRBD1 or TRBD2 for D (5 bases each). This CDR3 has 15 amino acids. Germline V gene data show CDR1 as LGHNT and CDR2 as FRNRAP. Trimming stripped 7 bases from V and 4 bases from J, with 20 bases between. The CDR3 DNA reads TGTGCTAGTGCAGCCCGTGACAGTAGGACTTACGAGCAGTACTTC. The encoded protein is CASAARDSRTYEQYF. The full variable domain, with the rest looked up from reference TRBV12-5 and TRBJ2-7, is DARVTQTPRHKVTEMGQEVTMRCQPILGHNTVFWYRQTMMQGLELLAYFRNRAPLDDSGMPKDRFSAEMPDATLATLKIQPSEPRDSAVYFCASAARDSRTYEQYFGPGTRLTVT.

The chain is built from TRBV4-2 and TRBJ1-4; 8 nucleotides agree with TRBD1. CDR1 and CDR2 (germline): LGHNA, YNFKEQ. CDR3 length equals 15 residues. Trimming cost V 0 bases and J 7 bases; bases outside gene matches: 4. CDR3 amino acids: CASSQDTGGAEKLFF. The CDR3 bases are TGTGCCAGCAGCCAAGATACAGGGGGTGCTGAAAAACTGTTTTTT.

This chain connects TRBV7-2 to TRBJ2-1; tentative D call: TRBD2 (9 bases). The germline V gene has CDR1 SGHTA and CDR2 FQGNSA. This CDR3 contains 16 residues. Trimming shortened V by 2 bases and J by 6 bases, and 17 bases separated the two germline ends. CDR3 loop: CASSLRAGGTGNEQFF. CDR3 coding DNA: TGTGCCAGCAGCTTACGGGCGGGAGGGACAGGCAATGAGCAGTTCTTC.

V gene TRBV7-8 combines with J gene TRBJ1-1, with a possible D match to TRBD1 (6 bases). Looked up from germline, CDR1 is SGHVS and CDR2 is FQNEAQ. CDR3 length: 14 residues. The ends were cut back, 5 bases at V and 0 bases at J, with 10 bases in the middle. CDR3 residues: CASSVRTVNTEAFF. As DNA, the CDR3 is TGTGCCAGCAGCGTAAGGACAGTGAACACTGAAGCTTTCTTT.